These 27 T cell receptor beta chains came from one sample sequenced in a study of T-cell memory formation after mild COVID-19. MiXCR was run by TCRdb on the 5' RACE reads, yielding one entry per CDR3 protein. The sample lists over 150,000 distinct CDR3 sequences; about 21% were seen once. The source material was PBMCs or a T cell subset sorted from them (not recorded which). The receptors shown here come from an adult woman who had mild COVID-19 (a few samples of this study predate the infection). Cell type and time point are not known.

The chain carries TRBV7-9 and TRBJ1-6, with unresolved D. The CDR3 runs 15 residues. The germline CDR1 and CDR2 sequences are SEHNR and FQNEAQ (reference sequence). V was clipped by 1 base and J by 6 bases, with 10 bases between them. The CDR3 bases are TGTGCCAGCAGCTTAGTCTCAGAGTTTAATTCACCCCTCCACTTT. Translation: CASSLVSEFNSPLHF.

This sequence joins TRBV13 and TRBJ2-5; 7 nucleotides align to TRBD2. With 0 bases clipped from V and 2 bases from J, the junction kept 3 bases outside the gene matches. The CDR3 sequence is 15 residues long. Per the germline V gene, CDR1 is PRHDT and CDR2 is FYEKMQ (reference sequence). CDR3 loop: CASSLGGGLQETQYF. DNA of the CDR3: TGTGCCAGCAGCTTAGGTGGGGGACTACAAGAGACCCAGTACTTC. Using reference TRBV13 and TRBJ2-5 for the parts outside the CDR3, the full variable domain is AAGVIQSPRHLIKEKRETATLKCYPIPRHDTVYWYQQGPGQDPQFLISFYEKMQSDKGSIPDRFSAQQFSDYHSELNMSSLELGDSALYFCASSLGGGLQETQYFGPGTRLLVL.

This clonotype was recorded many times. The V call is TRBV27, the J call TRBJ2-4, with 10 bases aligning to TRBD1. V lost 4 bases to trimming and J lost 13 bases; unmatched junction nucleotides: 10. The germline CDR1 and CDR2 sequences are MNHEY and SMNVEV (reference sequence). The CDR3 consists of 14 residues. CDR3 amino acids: CASSSTGGASNQYF. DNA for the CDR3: TGTGCCAGCAGTTCGACAGGGGGCGCGTCTAACCAGTACTTC.

The CDR3 region has the DNA TGTGCCAGCAGCGCGGGGGCGGGAGTGGGTGAGCAGTTCTTC. Amino acids: CASSAGAGVGEQFF. The chain couples TRBV11-3 to TRBJ2-1, with D possibly matching TRBD2 (7 bases). V dropped 5 bases and J dropped 9 bases, with 17 bases sitting between them. CDR1 is SGHNT and CDR2 is YENEEA in the germline V gene. The length of the CDR3 is 14 residues.

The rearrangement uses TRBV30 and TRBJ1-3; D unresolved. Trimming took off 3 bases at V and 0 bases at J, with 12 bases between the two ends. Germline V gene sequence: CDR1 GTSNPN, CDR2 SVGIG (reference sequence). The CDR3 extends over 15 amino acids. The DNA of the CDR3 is TGTGCCTGGAGACGGACGGACCCCTCTGGAAACACCATATATTTT. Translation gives CAWRRTDPSGNTIYF.

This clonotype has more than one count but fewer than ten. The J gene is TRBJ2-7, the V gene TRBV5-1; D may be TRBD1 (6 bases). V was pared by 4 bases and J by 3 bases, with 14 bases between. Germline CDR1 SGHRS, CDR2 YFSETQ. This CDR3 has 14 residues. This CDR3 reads CASSPATGFYEQYF. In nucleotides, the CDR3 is TGCGCCAGCAGCCCCGCTACAGGGTTCTACGAGCAGTACTTC. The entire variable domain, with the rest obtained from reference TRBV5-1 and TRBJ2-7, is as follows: KAGVTQTPRYLIKTRGQQVTLSCSPISGHRSVSWYQQTPGQGLQFLFEYFSETQRNKGNFPGRFSGRQFSNSRSEMNVSTLELGDSALYLCASSPATGFYEQYFGPGTRLTVT.

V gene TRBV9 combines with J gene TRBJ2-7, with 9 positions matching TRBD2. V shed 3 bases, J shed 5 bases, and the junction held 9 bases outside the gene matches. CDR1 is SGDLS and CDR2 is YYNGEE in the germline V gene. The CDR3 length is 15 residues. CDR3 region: CASSGQGLAGDEQYF. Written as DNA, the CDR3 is TGTGCCAGCAGCGGACAGGGACTAGCCGGCGACGAGCAGTACTTC.

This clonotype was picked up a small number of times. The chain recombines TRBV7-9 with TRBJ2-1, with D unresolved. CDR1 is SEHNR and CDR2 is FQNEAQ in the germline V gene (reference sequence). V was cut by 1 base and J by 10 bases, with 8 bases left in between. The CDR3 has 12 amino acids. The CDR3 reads CASSLGPSEQFF. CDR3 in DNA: TGTGCCAGCAGCTTAGGGCCCTCGGAGCAGTTCTTC.

CDR3 protein: CASSIRSLGTDTQYF. As DNA, the CDR3 is TGTGCCAGCAGCATCAGGAGTCTTGGTACAGATACGCAGTATTTT. The rearrangement joins TRBV7-3 to TRBJ2-3; D gene uncertain. The CDR3 extends over 15 amino acids. V was trimmed by 5 bases and J by 3 bases, leaving 15 bases between them. In germline, CDR1 is SGHTA, CDR2 FQGTGA.

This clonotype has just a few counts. For the CDR3, the DNA is TGTGCCAGCACCCACCGGGACGGATCCTACGAGCAGTACTTC. Translation: CASTHRDGSYEQYF. The V call is TRBV2, the J call TRBJ2-7; the D call may be TRBD1 or TRBD2 (5 bases each). Deletions cut 7 bases from V and 1 base from J, with 14 bases between. The germline V gene encodes CDR1 SNHLY and CDR2 FYNNEI. The CDR3 spans 14 residues.

This CDR3 is CASSLTSYEQFF. DNA of the CDR3: TGCGCCAGCAGCTTGACTAGCTATGAGCAGTTCTTC. The chain links TRBV5-1 to TRBJ2-1; D is possibly TRBD2 (6 bases). The CDR3 is 12 amino acids. CDR1 is SGHRS, CDR2 YFSETQ, per germline. Trimming took 1 base from V and 8 from J, leaving 7 bases between them.

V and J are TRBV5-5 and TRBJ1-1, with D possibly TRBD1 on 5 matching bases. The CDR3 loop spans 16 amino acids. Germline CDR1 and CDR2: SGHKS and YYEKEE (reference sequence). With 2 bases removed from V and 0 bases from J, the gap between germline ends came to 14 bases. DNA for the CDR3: TGTGCCAGCAGCTTTAGGAAAGGGGAGCTGAACACTGAAGCTTTCTTT. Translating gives CASSFRKGELNTEAFF.

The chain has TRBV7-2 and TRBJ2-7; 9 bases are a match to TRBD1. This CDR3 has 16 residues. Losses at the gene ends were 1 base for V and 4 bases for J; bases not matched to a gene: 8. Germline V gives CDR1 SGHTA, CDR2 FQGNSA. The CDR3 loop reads CASSLVYRGQRYEQYF. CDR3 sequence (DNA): TGTGCCAGCAGCTTAGTGTACAGGGGGCAACGGTACGAGCAGTACTTC. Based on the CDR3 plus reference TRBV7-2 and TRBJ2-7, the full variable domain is GAGVSQSPSNKVTEKGKDVELRCDPISGHTALYWYRQSLGQGLEFLIYFQGNSAPDKSGLPSDRFSAERTGGSVSTLTIQRTQQEDSAVYLCASSLVYRGQRYEQYFGPGTRLTVT.

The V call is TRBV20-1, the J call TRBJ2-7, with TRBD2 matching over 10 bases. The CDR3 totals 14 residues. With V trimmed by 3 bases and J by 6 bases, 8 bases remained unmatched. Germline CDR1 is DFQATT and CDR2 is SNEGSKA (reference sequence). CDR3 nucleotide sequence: TGCAGTGCTAGTGCCAGGCTAGCGGGAGTCGAGCAGTACTTC. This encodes CSASARLAGVEQYF.

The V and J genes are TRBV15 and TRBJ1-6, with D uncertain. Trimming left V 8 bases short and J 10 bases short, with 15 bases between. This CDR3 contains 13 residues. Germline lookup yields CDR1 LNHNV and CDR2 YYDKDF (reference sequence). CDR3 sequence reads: CATGRSLASPLHF. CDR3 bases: TGTGCCACCGGGAGATCCTTAGCATCACCCCTCCACTTT.

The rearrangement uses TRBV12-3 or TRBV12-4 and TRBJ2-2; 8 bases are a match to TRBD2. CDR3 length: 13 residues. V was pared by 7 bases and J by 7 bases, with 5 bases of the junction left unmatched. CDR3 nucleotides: TGTGCCAGCACAGCGGGAGTGGACGGGGAGCTGTTTTTT. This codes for CASTAGVDGELFF.

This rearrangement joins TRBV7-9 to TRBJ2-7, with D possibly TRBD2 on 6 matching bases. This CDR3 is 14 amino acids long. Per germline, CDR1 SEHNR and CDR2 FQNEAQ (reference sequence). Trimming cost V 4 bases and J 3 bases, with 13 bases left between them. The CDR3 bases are TGTGCCAGCAGCTCGGGACTCAACAACTACGAGCAGTACTTC. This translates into CASSSGLNNYEQYF.

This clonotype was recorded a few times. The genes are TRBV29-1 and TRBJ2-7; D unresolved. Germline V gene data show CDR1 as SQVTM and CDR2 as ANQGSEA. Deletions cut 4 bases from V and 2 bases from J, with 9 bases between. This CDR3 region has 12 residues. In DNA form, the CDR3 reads TGCAGCGTTGGTGGCAGCCCCTACGAGCAGTACTTC. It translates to CSVGGSPYEQYF.

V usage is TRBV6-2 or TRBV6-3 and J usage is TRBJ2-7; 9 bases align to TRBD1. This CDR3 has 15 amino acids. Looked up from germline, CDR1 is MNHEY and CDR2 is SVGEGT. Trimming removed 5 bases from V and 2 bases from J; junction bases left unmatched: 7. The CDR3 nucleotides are TGTGCCAGCAGTAACCGGGACAGGGACCCCTACGAGCAGTACTTC. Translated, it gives CASSNRDRDPYEQYF.

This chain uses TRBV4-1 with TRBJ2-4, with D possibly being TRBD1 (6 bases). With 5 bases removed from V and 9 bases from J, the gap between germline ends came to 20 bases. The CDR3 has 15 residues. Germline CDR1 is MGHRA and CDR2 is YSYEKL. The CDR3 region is CASSTHTEGVGIQYF. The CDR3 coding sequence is TGCGCCAGCAGCACTCACACCGAGGGGGTCGGCATTCAGTACTTC.

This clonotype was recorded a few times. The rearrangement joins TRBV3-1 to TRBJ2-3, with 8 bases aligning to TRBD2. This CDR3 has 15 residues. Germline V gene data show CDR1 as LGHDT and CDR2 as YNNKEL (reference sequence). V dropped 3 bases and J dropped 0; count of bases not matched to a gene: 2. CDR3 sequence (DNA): TGTGCCAGCAGCCACTCTAGCGGGAGCACAGATACGCAGTATTTT. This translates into CASSHSSGSTDTQYF.

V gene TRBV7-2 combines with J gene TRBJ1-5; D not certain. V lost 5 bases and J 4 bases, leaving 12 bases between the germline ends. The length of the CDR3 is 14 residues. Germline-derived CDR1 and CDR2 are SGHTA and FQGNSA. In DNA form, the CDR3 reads TGTGCCAGCAGCCCCCCTGGATGGAATCAGCCCCAGCATTTT. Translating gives CASSPPGWNQPQHF.

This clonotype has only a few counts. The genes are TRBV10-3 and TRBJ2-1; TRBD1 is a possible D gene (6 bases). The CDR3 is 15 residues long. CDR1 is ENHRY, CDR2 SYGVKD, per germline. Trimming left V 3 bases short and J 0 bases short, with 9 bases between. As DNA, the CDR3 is TGTGCCATCAGTGAACAGGGCGGCTCCTACAATGAGCAGTTCTTC. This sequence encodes CAISEQGGSYNEQFF.

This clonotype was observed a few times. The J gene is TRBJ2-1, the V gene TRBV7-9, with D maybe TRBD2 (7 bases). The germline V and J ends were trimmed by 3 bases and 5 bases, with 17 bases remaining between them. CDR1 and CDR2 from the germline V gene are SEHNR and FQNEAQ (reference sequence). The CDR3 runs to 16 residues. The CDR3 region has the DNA TGTGCCAGCAGCTTTCCTCTAGGGGGGGTGAACAATGAGCAGTTCTTC. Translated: CASSFPLGGVNNEQFF.

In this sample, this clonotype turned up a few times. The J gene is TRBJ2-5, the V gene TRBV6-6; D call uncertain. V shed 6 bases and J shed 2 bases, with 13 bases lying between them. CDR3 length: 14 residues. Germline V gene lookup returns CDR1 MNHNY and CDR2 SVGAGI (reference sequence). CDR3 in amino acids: CASSPSQGQETQYF. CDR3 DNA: TGTGCCAGCAGCCCCTCTCAAGGACAAGAGACCCAGTACTTC.

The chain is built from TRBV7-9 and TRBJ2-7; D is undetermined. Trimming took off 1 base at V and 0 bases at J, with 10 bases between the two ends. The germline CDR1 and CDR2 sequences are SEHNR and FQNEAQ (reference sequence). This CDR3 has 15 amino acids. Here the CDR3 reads CASSLGDFSSYEQYF. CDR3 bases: TGTGCCAGCAGCTTAGGAGACTTCTCCTCCTACGAGCAGTACTTC.

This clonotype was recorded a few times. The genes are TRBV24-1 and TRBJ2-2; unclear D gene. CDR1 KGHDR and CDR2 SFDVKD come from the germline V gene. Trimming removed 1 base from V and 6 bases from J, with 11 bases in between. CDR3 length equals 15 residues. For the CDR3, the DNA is TGTGCCACCAGTGATTTAGGGCTAGTCCCCGGGGAGCTGTTTTTT. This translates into CATSDLGLVPGELFF.